These T cell receptor beta chains were read from a single sample in a study of blood T cells in healthy people across ages. TCRdb reprocessed the 5' RACE reads via MiXCR and lists one record per CDR3 protein. The top ten clones hold around 7.7% of a sample with around 1.7 million distinct CDR3 sequences, 28% of them seen once. The material sequenced was blood. These receptors were taken from a woman aged 25 to 39 in good health. CDR3s include the opening cysteine and the closing phenylalanine or tryptophan. The D gene is left open where the match is weak. The size entry is marked missing in some rows and otherwise reads once, few, many or a size class.

TRBV28	TRBJ2-1	few	TRBD2	CASSLPGTSGKNEQFF	TGTGCCAGCAGTTTACCCGGGACTAGCGGGAAGAATGAGCAGTTCTTC
TRBV7-2	TRBJ2-5	.	.	CASSPSFGGTQYF	TGTGCCAGCAGCCCCTCTTTTGGGGGGACCCAGTACTTC
TRBV30	TRBJ2-1	few	TRBD2	CAWSRLADTYNEQFF	TGTGCCTGGAGTCGACTAGCGGACACCTACAATGAGCAGTTCTTC
TRBV7-6	TRBJ1-1	.	.	CASSLATQEVSEAFF	TGTGCCAGCAGCTTAGCCACACAGGAGGTCTCTGAAGCTTTCTTT
TRBV20-1	TRBJ2-7	many	TRBD2	CSAYSGGNSYEQYF	TGCAGTGCTTATAGCGGGGGGAATTCCTACGAGCAGTACTTC
TRBV7-9	TRBJ1-1	.	.	CASSSGPKRAFF	TGTGCCAGCAGCTCCGGACCTAAAAGGGCTTTCTTT
TRBV28	TRBJ1-2	.	.	CASSFAGKASYTF	TGTGCCAGCAGTTTTGCAGGCAAGGCGAGCTACACCTTC
TRBV19	TRBJ2-4	few	.	CASSIERAGTKNIQYF	TGTGCCAGTAGTATAGAGCGGGCAGGTACCAAAAACATTCAGTACTTC
TRBV11-2	TRBJ1-2	.	.	CASSLAAARVGYTF	TGTGCCAGCAGCTTAGCGGCCGCCCGTGTTGGCTACACCTTC
TRBV30	TRBJ1-1	.	TRBD1	CAWTDRGKAFF	TGTGCCTGGACGGACAGGGGGAAAGCTTTCTTT
TRBV4-2	TRBJ1-5	few	.	CASSPGRSSNQPQHF	TGTGCCAGCAGCCCCGGTAGGAGTAGCAATCAGCCCCAGCATTTT
TRBV29-1	TRBJ2-5	many	.	CSVLKTQETQYF	TGCAGCGTTCTCAAGACCCAAGAGACCCAGTACTTC
TRBV4-1	TRBJ1-6	.	TRBD1	CASSHPLGQGDSPLHF	TGCGCCAGCAGCCATCCCCTTGGACAGGGCGATTCACCCCTCCACTTT